What follows describes a single T cell receptor beta chain. Its binding antigen is unknown. This specimen comes from a study of CXCR3-negative and CXCR3-positive naive CD8 T cells (dated by TCRdb to about 2019). Background on the whole study: About 150 million TRB reads were obtained in total, roughly 1.5 +/- 0.3 million reads per library. The diversity and physicochemical repertoire analyses included under 12 donors pooled from two independent experiments. The TRBV-TRBJ cluster analysis covered naive subsets from 5 donors and memory cells from 3 donors. Overall study outcomes, separate from this receptor: TRBV-TRBJ usage was similar between naive CXCR3-negative and CXCR3-positive cells from the same donor, while memory cells showed distinct patterns. Because surface CD5, which has been linked to self-reactivity in mice, was comparable between naive subsets, TCR interaction strength was also inferred from TRB CDR3 physicochemical properties. Comparably high repertoire diversity was found in both naive subsets, whereas much lower repertoire diversity was found in memory CD8+ T cells. Because CXCR3 expression was partially decreased after cryopreservation, freshly isolated PBMCs were used for most assays.

Looking up the germline V gene yields CDR1 SGHAT and CDR2 FQNNGV. There are 14 amino acids in the CDR3, from cysteine to phenylalanine inclusive. This entry has no DNA. Each CD8+ T cell subset was flow-sorted in triplicate, with approximately 300,000 cells per subset placed directly into RLT lysis buffer. Using standard density gradient centrifugation, peripheral blood mononuclear cells were isolated from buffy coats. Total RNA was extracted from sorted cells using an RNeasy Mini Kit. The instrument given in TCRdb is NextSeq 550. The Human TCR Profiling Kit (MiLaboratory) was used to make UMI-labeled 5' RACE TRB cDNA libraries. The full amount of extracted RNA was used for cDNA synthesis, and the full amount of resulting cDNA was used for PCR amplification. Libraries were prepared in parallel using an identical number of PCR cycles. Per the source publication's procedure: MIGEC and MiXCR extracted about 53,000 +/- 10,000 unique UMI-labeled TRB cDNA molecules per library, requiring at least two reads per UMI. On average, roughly 40,000 +/- 10,000 functional in-frame TRB CDR3 nucleotide clonotypes lacking stop codons were found per library. After each sample was downsampled to 5000 UMI-labeled TRB molecules, VDJtools was used to calculate diversity metrics such as normalized Shannon-Wiener and Chao1. Clonotype-size-weighted physicochemical properties of the central five CDR3 residues (interaction energy, strength, volume and Kidera factor 4) were computed in VDJtools. TCRdb reanalyzed the reads, keeping one entry per CDR3 protein sequence and omitting DNA. Clone size and V and J calls follow TCRdb, not the original study. This sample's listing comprises 45,000 to 55,000 distinct CDR3 sequences. The biggest ten clones account for approximately 16% of the sample.

The sequencing sample was made of memory CD8+ T cells from blood. The meaning of the sample's cell subset or site label: conventional CD8+ memory T cells (TMEM), sorted as controls. The chain is encoded by TRBV11-2 joined to TRBJ1-5; absent DNA, TCRdb's TRBD1 call cannot be checked. The clonotype comes from a human donor in good health. Some clones in this sample may be carry-over from other donors' samples. CDR3 sequence: CASSLAGENQPQHF.